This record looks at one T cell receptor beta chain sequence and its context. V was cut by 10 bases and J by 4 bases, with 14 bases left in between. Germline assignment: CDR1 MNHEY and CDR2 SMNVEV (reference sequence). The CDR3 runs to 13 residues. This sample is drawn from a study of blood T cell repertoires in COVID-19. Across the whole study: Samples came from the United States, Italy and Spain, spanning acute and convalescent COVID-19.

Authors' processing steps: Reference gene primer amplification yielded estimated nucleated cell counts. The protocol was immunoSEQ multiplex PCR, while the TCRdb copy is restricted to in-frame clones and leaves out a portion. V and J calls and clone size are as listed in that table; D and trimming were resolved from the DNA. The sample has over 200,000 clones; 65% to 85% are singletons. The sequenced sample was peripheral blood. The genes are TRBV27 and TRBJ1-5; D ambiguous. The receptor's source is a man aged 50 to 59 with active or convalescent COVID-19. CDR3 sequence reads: CATRGSPNQPQHF. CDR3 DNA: TGTGCCACCCGAGGGTCCCCAAATCAGCCCCAGCATTTT.